The 10 T cell receptor beta chains below all came from one sample that was sequenced in a study of beta chain features in type 1 diabetes. Expressed TCRB transcripts were sequenced after all isolated RNA was converted to cDNA. The repertoire was sequenced with immunoSEQ multiplex PCR; TCRdb's copy has only in-frame clones and lacks some. The sample contains about 140,000 clones, about an eighth of which appear only once. These receptors' antigens are unknown. Study results and limitations: There was a moderate but significant shortening of TCRB CDR3s in all four CD4+ subsets of Type 1 diabetes patients.

The material sequenced was central memory CD4+ T cells from blood. All receptors come from a young man with type 1 diabetes.

On this clone: Other nucleotide sequences in the sample specify the same CDR3. This chain links TRBV6-1 with TRBJ2-7; D remains unclear. The CDR3 runs to 14 residues. V dropped 6 bases and J dropped 0 bases, with 12 bases sitting between them. CDR1 MNHNS and CDR2 SASEGT come from the germline V gene. Written as DNA, the CDR3 is TGTGCCAGCAGGAGAGTATCGAGCTCCTACGAGCAGTACTTC. This sequence encodes CASRRVSSSYEQYF.

This clone was seen repeatedly, ten times or more. This chain connects TRBV4-1 to TRBJ1-6; 11 bases line up with TRBD1. Germline V gives CDR1 MGHRA, CDR2 YSYEKL. The V gene end was trimmed by 3 bases and the J gene end by 1 base; junction bases not matched to a gene: 8. The CDR3 spans 19 residues. CDR3 amino acids: CASSHARDRGKSYNSPLHF. The CDR3 bases are TGCGCCAGCAGCCACGCCCGGGACAGGGGGAAATCCTATAATTCACCCCTCCACTTT.

In DNA, the CDR3 is TGTGCCATCGGTTTCAGGTCGACAGGGTTAGCTGAGCAGTTCTTC. Its translation: CAIGFRSTGLAEQFF. The chain combines TRBV10-3 with TRBJ2-1, with 7 bases that match TRBD1. Germline V gene lookup returns CDR1 ENHRY and CDR2 SYGVKD. This CDR3 is 15 amino acids long. After removal of 8 bases from V and 9 bases from J, the junction contained 16 bases not matched to a gene.

This clone was seen a handful of times. The chain combines TRBV7-2 with TRBJ1-6; possible D gene TRBD1, 5 bases. CDR3 size: 15 residues. Trimming pared 1 base from V and 7 bases from J, leaving 11 bases between. Germline CDR1 and CDR2: SGHTA and FQGNSA. CDR3 coding DNA: TGTGCCAGCAGCTTAGAACAGGTCGAGAATTCACCCCTCCACTTT. Amino acids: CASSLEQVENSPLHF. Filled out from reference TRBV7-2 and TRBJ1-6, the complete variable domain reads GAGVSQSPSNKVTEKGKDVELRCDPISGHTALYWYRQSLGQGLEFLIYFQGNSAPDKSGLPSDRFSAERTGGSVSTLTIQRTQQEDSAVYLCASSLEQVENSPLHFGNGTRLTVT.

This clone was picked up a small number of times. The V and J genes are TRBV14 and TRBJ2-3; a possible D gene is TRBD1 (5 bases). V lost 4 bases, J lost 5 bases, and 10 bases lay in between. CDR1 and CDR2 from the germline V gene are SGHDN and FVKESK. The length of the CDR3 is 13 residues. The DNA of the CDR3 is TGTGCCAGCAGCCTTTTGCAGGGAGATACGCAGTATTTT. Encoded protein: CASSLLQGDTQYF.

This clone was found many times. The chain joins TRBV30 to TRBJ2-5, with 12 positions matching TRBD2. The CDR3 consists of 14 residues. The V and J ends lost 0 bases and 4 bases, in that order; junction bases with no gene match: 0. Looked up from germline, CDR1 is GTSNPN and CDR2 is SVGIG (reference sequence). CDR3 in amino acids: CAWSVLAGGETQYF. CDR3 nucleotides: TGTGCCTGGAGTGTACTAGCGGGGGGAGAGACCCAGTACTTC.

The CDR3, as DNA: TGTGCCAGCAGTTTCGGCGGCACCGGGGTTTCACCCCTCCACTTT. This encodes CASSFGGTGVSPLHF. The rearrangement links TRBV27 to TRBJ1-6; no firm D call. Germline assignment: CDR1 MNHEY and CDR2 SMNVEV (reference sequence). The V end lost 3 bases, the J end lost 9 bases, and 15 bases lay between the germline ends. This CDR3 spans 15 amino acids.

This clone was observed a few times. The V gene is TRBV19, the J gene TRBJ1-1; possible D gene TRBD1, 5 bases. Germline CDR1 LNHDA, CDR2 SQIVND (reference sequence). V was shortened by 1 base and J by 6 bases, with 9 bases between the two germline ends. The CDR3 sequence is 13 residues long. The CDR3: CASSIVRGPEAFF. The CDR3 bases are TGTGCCAGTAGTATAGTCCGGGGACCTGAAGCTTTCTTT.

Ten or more counts support this clone. V gene TRBV7-9 combines with J gene TRBJ2-5, with no clear D. The CDR3 has 12 amino acids. Germline-derived CDR1 and CDR2 are SEHNR and FQNEAQ (reference sequence). Trimming cost V 3 bases and J 4 bases, with 6 bases left between them. The CDR3: CASSFKLETQYF. The CDR3 DNA follows: TGTGCCAGCAGCTTCAAGCTAGAGACCCAGTACTTC.

This clone was seen only a few times. Additional DNA sequences in this sample encode the identical CDR3. The rearrangement uses TRBV14 and TRBJ1-2; TRBD1 is a possible D gene (6 bases). The CDR3 contains 13 residues. Germline V gene data show CDR1 as SGHDN and CDR2 as FVKESK. With 4 bases removed from V and 6 bases from J, the gap between germline ends came to 12 bases. The CDR3 DNA sequence: TGTGCCAGCAGCCCCCGGACAGTGGATGGCTACACCTTC. Protein sequence: CASSPRTVDGYTF.